What follows are 25 T cell receptor beta chains derived from one specimen sequenced in a study of OX40 agonist ivuxolimab in advanced cancers. Only in-frame clones appear in the TCRdb table, and some are missing; sequencing was by immunoSEQ multiplex PCR. The sample shows tens of thousands of clones, 85% to 90% of them seen only once. The material was CD4+ or CD8+ T cells sorted from blood, obtained in a trial of the OX40 agonist ivuxolimab. These receptors all come from an adult with an advanced solid tumor such as melanoma, head and neck, liver or kidney cancer.

A word on this clone: At one end, the junction sequence differs from germline, possibly due to a read error. The CDR3 reads CASTLELAATNTGELLF. DNA of the CDR3: TGCGCCAGCACCCTCGAACTAGCGGCAACGAACACCGGGGAGCTGCTTTTT. The rearrangement joins TRBV5-1 to TRBJ2-2; 8 nucleotides line up with TRBD2. The CDR3 runs 17 residues. Germline CDR1 and CDR2: SGHRS and YFSETQ.

The chain couples TRBV11-1 to TRBJ2-1; D is perhaps TRBD1 (6 bases). This CDR3 is 16 amino acids long. The germline V gene has CDR1 SGHAT and CDR2 FQDESV (reference sequence). V lost 5 bases and J 4 bases, leaving 18 bases between the germline ends. The CDR3 DNA is TGTGCCAGCAGCGACAGACAGGAAAGGGCTTACAATGAGCAGTTCTTC. This translates into CASSDRQERAYNEQFF.

The chain has TRBV7-9 and TRBJ1-3, with D perhaps matching TRBD1 (5 bases). The CDR3 spans 16 residues. Trimming took 5 bases from V and 0 from J, leaving 14 bases between them. The V gene's germline CDR1 is SEHNR and CDR2 FQNEAQ (reference sequence). CDR3 nucleotides: TGTGCCAGCAGCGTCCGGGACGGGCTCTCTGGAAACACCATATATTTT. This gives the protein CASSVRDGLSGNTIYF.

This clone was seen only once. V usage is TRBV28 and J usage is TRBJ1-2; D is perhaps TRBD1 (5 bases). V lost 6 bases to trimming and J lost 5 bases, with 16 bases between them. The CDR3 length is 14 residues. Germline CDR1 and CDR2: MDHEN and SYDVKM. CDR3 DNA sequence: TGTGCCAGCAGCTTGCTCGGGGCCATATATGGCTACACCTTC. Protein sequence: CASSLLGAIYGYTF.

The V call is TRBV4-2, the J call TRBJ1-5; TRBD1 matches at 10 bases. This CDR3 has 16 residues. Trimming at V came to 3 bases and at J to 0 bases, leaving 2 bases not matched to a gene. Germline V gene data show CDR1 as LGHNA and CDR2 as YNFKEQ. The CDR3 DNA reads TGTGCCAGCAGCCAGGACAGGGGGTATAGCAATCAGCCCCAGCATTTT. As protein: CASSQDRGYSNQPQHF.

The rearrangement joins TRBV11-2 to TRBJ1-2; D is uncertain. The V gene lost 0 bases and the J gene lost 7 bases, with 15 bases spanning the gap. This CDR3 comprises 15 residues. Germline V lookup: CDR1 SGHAT, CDR2 FQNNGV. CDR3 in amino acids: CASSLDPGGYGGYTF. The CDR3 bases are TGTGCCAGCAGCTTAGATCCCGGAGGCTATGGTGGCTACACCTTC.

The J gene is TRBJ2-1, the V gene TRBV9; 8 bases fit TRBD1. This CDR3 has 14 residues. Trimming took 3 bases from V and 13 from J; bases not matched to a gene: 12. Germline V CDR1 and CDR2: SGDLS, YYNGEE. The CDR3 loop reads CASSAQSGQGIQFF. The CDR3 DNA sequence: TGTGCCAGCAGCGCCCAGTCCGGACAGGGAATACAGTTCTTC.

The rearrangement joins TRBV6-6 to TRBJ2-7; D uncertain. Trimming shortened V by 4 bases and J by 4 bases, and 11 bases separated the two germline ends. Germline lookup yields CDR1 MNHNY and CDR2 SVGAGI (reference sequence). CDR3 length: 13 amino acids. The DNA of the CDR3 is TGTGCCAGCAGTTCGACCGTTCGGTACGAGCAGTACTTC. This encodes CASSSTVRYEQYF.

The genes are TRBV9 and TRBJ1-4; 11 bases agree with TRBD1. Trimming removed 4 bases from V and 8 bases from J; junction bases left unmatched: 4. CDR1 SGDLS and CDR2 YYNGEE come from the germline V gene. The CDR3 has 14 residues. CDR3 residues: CASSRTGGQEKLFF. DNA of the CDR3: TGTGCCAGCAGCAGGACAGGGGGCCAAGAAAAACTGTTTTTT.

The J gene is TRBJ2-5, the V gene TRBV19, with 11 positions matching TRBD2. The CDR3 totals 15 residues. Germline V gene data show CDR1 as LNHDA and CDR2 as SQIVND (reference sequence). V dropped 6 bases and J dropped 1; count of bases not matched to a gene: 4. The CDR3 nucleotides are TGTGCCAGTAGCCTAGCGGGGGGCCTCCAAGAGACCCAGTACTTC. Translating gives CASSLAGGLQETQYF.

V gene TRBV11-2 combines with J gene TRBJ2-1; 8 nucleotides match TRBD2. The CDR3 has 15 residues. J gave up 3 bases and V 1 base, and 2 bases lay outside the gene matches. The germline CDR1 and CDR2 sequences are SGHAT and FQNNGV. In DNA form, the CDR3 reads TGTGCCAGCAGCTTAGTCGGGACTAGCTACAATGAGCAGTTCTTC. Its translation is CASSLVGTSYNEQFF.

The table lists this clone with a few counts. The gene calls are TRBV7-2 and TRBJ2-3; 9 nucleotides agree with TRBD2. Trimming cost V 5 bases and J 3 bases; bases outside gene matches: 9. The germline V gene has CDR1 SGHTA and CDR2 FQGNSA. CDR3 size: 16 residues. Written as DNA, the CDR3 is TGTGCCAGCAGCCCCTTAGCGGGAGTAGGGACAGATACGCAGTATTTT. Encoded protein: CASSPLAGVGTDTQYF. The entire variable domain, with the rest obtained from reference TRBV7-2 and TRBJ2-3, is as follows: GAGVSQSPSNKVTEKGKDVELRCDPISGHTALYWYRQSLGQGLEFLIYFQGNSAPDKSGLPSDRFSAERTGGSVSTLTIQRTQQEDSAVYLCASSPLAGVGTDTQYFGPGTRLTVL.

J is TRBJ1-1 and V is TRBV5-1, with a possible D match to TRBD1 (6 bases). CDR1 SGHRS and CDR2 YFSETQ come from the germline V gene. Trimming removed 9 bases from V and 1 base from J, with 13 bases in between. This CDR3 is 13 amino acids long. The CDR3 DNA follows: TGCGCCACCCGTATCAGGGGGAACACTGAAGCTTTCTTT. Amino acid sequence: CATRIRGNTEAFF.

J is TRBJ2-7 and V is TRBV25-1, with 8 bases identical to TRBD2. V shed 8 bases, J shed 4 bases, and the junction held 10 bases outside the gene matches. Germline lookup yields CDR1 MGHDK and CDR2 SYGVNS. CDR3 length: 14 residues. The CDR3 nucleotides read TGTGCCAGCTGTTTTCAGCGGGAGAGGTACGAGCAGTACTTC. It is translated as CASCFQRERYEQYF.

The chain links TRBV6-6 to TRBJ1-4, with D perhaps matching TRBD1 (5 bases). Germline loops: CDR1 MNHNY, CDR2 SVGAGI (reference sequence). V was pared by 0 bases and J by 8 bases, with 13 bases between. This CDR3 is 15 amino acids long. CDR3: CASSYSIGVGEKLFF. The DNA for the CDR3 is TGTGCCAGCAGTTACTCGATAGGGGTGGGGGAAAAACTGTTTTTT.

This chain joins TRBV5-1 and TRBJ2-5, with 14 nucleotides matching TRBD2. Germline CDR1 reads SGHRS; CDR2 reads YFSETQ. J was trimmed by 1 base and V by 4 bases; bases with no gene match: 6. The length of the CDR3 is 17 residues. Here the CDR3 reads CASSRTGTSGSQETQYF. The DNA for the CDR3 is TGCGCCAGCAGCCGCACCGGGACTAGCGGGAGCCAAGAGACCCAGTACTTC.

The CDR3 protein is CASSYPKLAGGLEQFF. CDR3 coding DNA: TGTGCCAGCAGTTACCCGAAACTAGCGGGAGGGCTTGAGCAGTTCTTC. The chain links TRBV6-6 to TRBJ2-1, with TRBD2 identical over 13 bases. After removal of 2 bases from V and 9 bases from J, the junction contained 7 bases not matched to a gene. There are 16 residues in the CDR3. Per germline, CDR1 MNHNY and CDR2 SVGAGI (reference sequence).

This chain links TRBV5-1 with TRBJ2-3; D not certain. CDR3 size: 13 residues. Germline V gene data show CDR1 as SGHRS and CDR2 as YFSETQ. V was pared by 0 bases and J by 6 bases, with 8 bases between. The CDR3 sequence is CASSLGIQDTQYF. The CDR3 region has the DNA TGCGCCAGCAGCTTGGGGATACAGGATACGCAGTATTTT. The whole variable domain, filled in from reference TRBV5-1 and TRBJ2-3, reads KAGVTQTPRYLIKTRGQQVTLSCSPISGHRSVSWYQQTPGQGLQFLFEYFSETQRNKGNFPGRFSGRQFSNSRSEMNVSTLELGDSALYLCASSLGIQDTQYFGPGTRLTVL.

This chain links TRBV5-1 with TRBJ1-1; D is unresolved. CDR1 SGHRS and CDR2 YFSETQ come from the germline V gene. Trimming shortened V by 4 bases and J by 1 base, and 8 bases separated the two germline ends. This CDR3 is 13 amino acids long. This CDR3 reads CASSQDGNTEAFF. CDR3 bases: TGCGCCAGCAGCCAGGACGGGAACACTGAAGCTTTCTTT.

The rearrangement uses TRBV10-3 and TRBJ2-7; tentatively, D is TRBD2 (6 bases). CDR3 size: 14 residues. Germline CDR1 is ENHRY and CDR2 is SYGVKD. The V end was cut by 8 bases, the J end by 0 bases, with 14 bases between. The CDR3 spells CAISPGLSSYEQYF. CDR3 sequence (DNA): TGTGCCATCTCCCCGGGACTCAGCTCCTACGAGCAGTACTTC.

This clone was recorded once. CDR3 protein: CASTPGHQETQYF. In DNA form, the CDR3 reads TGTGCCAGCACCCCGGGACATCAAGAGACCCAGTACTTC. The chain has TRBV9 and TRBJ2-5; tentatively, D is TRBD1 (6 bases). V gave up 6 bases and J gave up 2 bases, with 11 bases separating them. The germline gives CDR1 SGDLS, CDR2 YYNGEE. The CDR3 has 13 amino acids.

A single count supports this clone. The J gene is TRBJ1-5, the V gene TRBV28; D ambiguous. CDR1 is MDHEN and CDR2 is SYDVKM in the germline V gene. V was pared by 6 bases and J by 5 bases, with 14 bases between. The CDR3 sequence is 14 residues long. CDR3 sequence reads: CASSRFQAYQPQHF. The CDR3 DNA sequence: TGTGCCAGCAGCCGATTCCAGGCCTATCAGCCCCAGCATTTT. Filled out from reference TRBV28 and TRBJ1-5, the complete variable domain reads DVKVTQSSRYLVKRTGEKVFLECVQDMDHENMFWYRQDPGLGLRLIYFSYDVKMKEKGDIPEGYSVSREKKERFSLILESASTNQTSMYLCASSRFQAYQPQHFGDGTRLSIL.

This rearrangement joins TRBV6-4 to TRBJ2-5, with D possibly called TRBD1 or TRBD2 (7 bases each). There are 14 residues in the CDR3. The germline V gene encodes CDR1 MRHNA and CDR2 SNTAGT. V was shortened by 10 bases and J by 4 bases, with 19 bases between the two germline ends. The CDR3 DNA is TGTGCCACTTGGGGAGGGGGCAGGGGAGAGACCCAGTACTTC. This encodes CATWGGGRGETQYF.

The J gene is TRBJ1-2, the V gene TRBV9, with D unclear. CDR3 length: 16 amino acids. Germline values: CDR1 SGDLS, CDR2 YYNGEE. V gave up 2 bases and J gave up 4 bases, with 18 bases separating them. The CDR3 DNA reads TGTGCCAGCAGCGTCGGTACGGCCGCTGCCTCCTATGGCTACACCTTC. This sequence encodes CASSVGTAAASYGYTF.

This clone was seen only a few times. The CDR3 loop reads CASTRQIGSGNTIYF. CDR3 nucleotides: TGTGCCAGCACACGACAGATTGGCTCTGGAAACACCATATATTTT. The rearrangement uses TRBV9 and TRBJ1-3, with D possibly being TRBD1 (5 bases). V shed 6 bases and J shed 0 bases, with 13 bases lying between them. The CDR3 loop spans 15 amino acids. Germline assignment: CDR1 SGDLS and CDR2 YYNGEE.